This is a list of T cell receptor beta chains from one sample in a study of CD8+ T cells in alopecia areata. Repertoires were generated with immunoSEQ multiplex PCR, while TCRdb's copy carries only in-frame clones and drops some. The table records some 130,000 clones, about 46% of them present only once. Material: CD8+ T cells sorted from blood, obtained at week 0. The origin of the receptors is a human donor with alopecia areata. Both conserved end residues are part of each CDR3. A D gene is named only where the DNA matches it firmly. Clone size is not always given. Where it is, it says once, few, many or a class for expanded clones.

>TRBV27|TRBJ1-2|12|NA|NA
TGTGCCAGCAGCGATGGATTCTATGGCTACACCTTC
CASSDGFYGYTF
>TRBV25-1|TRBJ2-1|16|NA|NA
TGTGCCAGCAGGGCAGGTGGCCCCCGCTCCTACAATGAGCAGTTCTTC
CASRAGGPRSYNEQFF
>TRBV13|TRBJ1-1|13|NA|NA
TGTGCCAGCAGCCCGAGTCCGGGAACTGAAGCTTTCTTT
CASSPSPGTEAFF
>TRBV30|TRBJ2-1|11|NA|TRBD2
TGTGCCTGGGGACTAGGAGTTGAGCAGTTCTTC
CAWGLGVEQFF
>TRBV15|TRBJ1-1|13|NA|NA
TGTGCCACCAGCAGAGTGAAGGGCGCTGAAGCTTTCTTT
CATSRVKGAEAFF
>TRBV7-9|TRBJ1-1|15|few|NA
TGTGCCAGCAGCGCCCCCGATCCAATGAACACTGAAGCTTTCTTT
CASSAPDPMNTEAFF
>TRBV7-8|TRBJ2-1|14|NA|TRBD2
TGTGCCAGCAGCTCTACTAGCGGGGGAAATGAGCAGTTCTTC
CASSSTSGGNEQFF
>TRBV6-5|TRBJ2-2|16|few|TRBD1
TGTGCCAGCAGTTACGACAGGGGAGCGGACACCGGGGAGCTGTTTTTT
CASSYDRGADTGELFF
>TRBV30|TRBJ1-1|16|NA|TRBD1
TGTGCCTGGAGCAACCCGGACAGGGCTATGAACACTGAAGCTTTCTTT
CAWSNPDRAMNTEAFF
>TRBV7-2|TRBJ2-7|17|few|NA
TGTGCCAGCAGCTCAAACGCCCCCGCCTACGAGGCCTACGAGCAGTACTTC
CASSSNAPAYEAYEQYF
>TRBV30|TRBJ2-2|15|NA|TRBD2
TGTGCCTGGTCAAATACCACGGGAGGGGCCGGGGAGCTGTTTTTT
CAWSNTTGGAGELFF
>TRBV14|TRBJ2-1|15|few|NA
TGTGCCAGCAGCCCCCACGGAGGGCCATACAATGAGCAGTTCTTC
CASSPHGGPYNEQFF
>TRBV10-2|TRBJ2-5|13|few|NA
TGCGCCAGCAGTGGACAGGGAGGTGGGACCCAGTACTTC
CASSGQGGGTQYF
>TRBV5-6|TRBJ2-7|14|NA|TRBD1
TGTGCCAGCAGCTGGGACAGGTCCCCCTACGAGCAGTACTTC
CASSWDRSPYEQYF
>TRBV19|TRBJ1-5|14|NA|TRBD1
TGTGCCAGTAGCCTCAGGGACAGGGGTCAGCCCCAGCATTTT
CASSLRDRGQPQHF
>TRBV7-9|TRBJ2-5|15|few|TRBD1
TGTGCCAGCAGCCCCGGGACAGACAATTCAGAGACCCAGTACTTC
CASSPGTDNSETQYF
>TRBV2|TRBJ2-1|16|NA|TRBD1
TGTGCCAGCAGTGTCGACCGGGACAGGATAAGCGATGAGCAGTTCTTC
CASSVDRDRISDEQFF
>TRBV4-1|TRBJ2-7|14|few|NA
TGCGCCAGCAGCCAAGTGGAGGGGGTGAACGAGCAGTACTTC
CASSQVEGVNEQYF
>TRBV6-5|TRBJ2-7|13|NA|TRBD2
TGTGCCAGCAGTTACTCCGGGGGGAACGAGCAGTACTTC
CASSYSGGNEQYF
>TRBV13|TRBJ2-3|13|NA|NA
TGTGCCAGCAGCTTACCCAGCACAGATACGCAGTATTTT
CASSLPSTDTQYF
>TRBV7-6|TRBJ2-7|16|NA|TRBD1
TGTGCCAGCAGTATCCTGTCCGGACAGGGGGCCTCCGAGCAGTACTTC
CASSILSGQGASEQYF
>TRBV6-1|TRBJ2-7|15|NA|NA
TGTGCCAGCACCATGAAGGGGGAAAGCTCCTACGAGCAGTACTTC
CASTMKGESSYEQYF
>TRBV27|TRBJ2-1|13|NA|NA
TGTGCCAGCAGTTTGGGACTTTACAATGAGCAGTTCTTC
CASSLGLYNEQFF
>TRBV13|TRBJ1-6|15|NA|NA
TGTGCCAGCAGCAACCTAGGGGAAGCCAATTCACCCCTCCACTTT
CASSNLGEANSPLHF
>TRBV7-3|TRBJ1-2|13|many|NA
TGTGCCAGCAGCTTAGTGGGGACTTACCTTCTGGGTTTC
CASSLVGTYLLGF
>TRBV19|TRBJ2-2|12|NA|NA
TGTGCCAGTACGCACCACACCGGGGAGCTGTTTTTT
CASTHHTGELFF
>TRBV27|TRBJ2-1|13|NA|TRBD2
TGTGCCAGCAGACTAGCGGGGGGGTCGGAGCAGTTCTTC
CASRLAGGSEQFF
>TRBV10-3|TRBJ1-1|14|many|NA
TGTGCCATCAGGGCCGGGGGGCTGTACACTGAAGCTTTCTTT
CAIRAGGLYTEAFF
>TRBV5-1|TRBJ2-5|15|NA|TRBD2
TGCGCCAGCAGCCCGGGACTAGCGGGGAGTGAGACCCAGTACTTC
CASSPGLAGSETQYF
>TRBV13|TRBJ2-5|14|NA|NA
TGTGCCAGCAGCTCCCTCCCGGGGCAAGAGACCCAGTACTTC
CASSSLPGQETQYF
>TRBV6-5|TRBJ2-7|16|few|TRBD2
TGTGCCAGCAGTTACTCGTCTAGCGGGGGGGCCCTCGAGCAGTACTTC
CASSYSSSGGALEQYF
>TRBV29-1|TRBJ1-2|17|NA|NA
TGCAGCGTTGAGGGGCAGGCGGAGACTTCGGCTAACTATGGCTACACCTTC
CSVEGQAETSANYGYTF
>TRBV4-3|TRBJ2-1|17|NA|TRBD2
TGCGCCAGCAGCCAAGATAATGCTAGCGGAGAAAACAATGAGCAGTTCTTC
CASSQDNASGENNEQFF
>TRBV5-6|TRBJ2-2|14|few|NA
TGTGCCAGCAGCTTCGGGACAACCACCGGGGAGCTGTTTTTT
CASSFGTTTGELFF
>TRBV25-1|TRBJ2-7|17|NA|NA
TGTGCCAGCAGTGAATACTCCGAGGGGCGATACTCCTACGAGCAGTACTTC
CASSEYSEGRYSYEQYF
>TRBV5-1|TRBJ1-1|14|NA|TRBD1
TGCGCCAGCAGTCTAGACAGGGCTAACACTGAAGCTTTCTTT
CASSLDRANTEAFF
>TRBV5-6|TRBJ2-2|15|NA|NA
TGTGCCAGCAGCTTGGCTAGATTGAACACCGGGGAGCTGTTTTTT
CASSLARLNTGELFF
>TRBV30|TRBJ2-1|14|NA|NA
TGTGCCTGGAGTGGGGGCGGCTGGGGGAATGAGCAGTTCTTC
CAWSGGGWGNEQFF
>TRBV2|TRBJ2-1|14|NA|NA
TGTGCCAGCAGGAGCCCCGGACAGTACAATGAGCAGTTCTTC
CASRSPGQYNEQFF
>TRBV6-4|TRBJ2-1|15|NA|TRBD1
TGTGCCAGCAGTAGGACAGGGGGGACCTACAATGAGCAGTTCTTC
CASSRTGGTYNEQFF
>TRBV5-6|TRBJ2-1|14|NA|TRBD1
TGTGCCAGCAGCCTAACGACAGGGGCGGATGAGCAGTTCTTC
CASSLTTGADEQFF
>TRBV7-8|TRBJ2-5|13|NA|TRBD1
TGTGCCAGCAGCTTAAATGACAGGGGGCTGGGGTACTTC
CASSLNDRGLGYF
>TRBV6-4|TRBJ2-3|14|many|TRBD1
TGTGCCAGCAGTGACGGGACAGGGGCAGATACGCAGTATTTT
CASSDGTGADTQYF
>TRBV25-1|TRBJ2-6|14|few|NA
TGTGCCAGCATGGGGGTTTCTGGGGCCAACGTCCTGACTTTC
CASMGVSGANVLTF
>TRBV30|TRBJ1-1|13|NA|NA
TGTGCCTGGAGTGTAGGAAGGAACACTGAAGCTTTCTTT
CAWSVGRNTEAFF
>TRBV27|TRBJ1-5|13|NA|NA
TGTGCCAGCAGTTTAATCCTACATCAGCCCCAGCATTTT
CASSLILHQPQHF
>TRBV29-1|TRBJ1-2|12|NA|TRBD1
TGCAGCGTTCCGGGACAGAACTATGGCTACACCTTC
CSVPGQNYGYTF
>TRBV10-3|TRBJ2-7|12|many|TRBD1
TGTGCCATCGGGACAGGCGGGAACGAGCAGTACTTC
CAIGTGGNEQYF
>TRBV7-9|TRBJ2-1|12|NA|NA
TGTGCCAGCAGCTTAGGACTATATGAGCAGTTCTTC
CASSLGLYEQFF
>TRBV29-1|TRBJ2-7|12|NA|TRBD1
TGCAGCGTTTTTATTGACAGGGTCGAGCAGTACTTC
CSVFIDRVEQYF
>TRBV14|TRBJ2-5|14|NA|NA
TGTGCCAGCAGCCACCCCCGGAGTCGGGAGACCCAGTACTTC
CASSHPRSRETQYF
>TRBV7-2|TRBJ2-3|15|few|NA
TGTGCCAGCAGCTTAGGAGTCGGCGAGAGACAGATACGCGGTTTT
CASSLGVGERQIRGF
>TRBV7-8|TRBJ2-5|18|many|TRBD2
TGTGCCAGCAGCTTAGTCAAGATTAGCGGGGGGAAAAGGGAGACCCAGTACTTC
CASSLVKISGGKRETQYF
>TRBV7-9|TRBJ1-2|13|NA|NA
TGTGCCAGCAGCTTAGGAGTCGACTATGGCTACACCTTC
CASSLGVDYGYTF
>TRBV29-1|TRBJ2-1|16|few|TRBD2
TGCAGCGTTGAAATGCCTAGCGGGGGGGTCTTAAATGAGCAGTTCTTC
CSVEMPSGGVLNEQFF
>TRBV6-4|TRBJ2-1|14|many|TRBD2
TGTGCCAGCACCAGCGGGGGGCCTAACAATGAGCAGTTCTTC
CASTSGGPNNEQFF
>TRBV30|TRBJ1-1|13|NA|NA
TGTGCCTGGACGGCAGGGTTGAACACTGAAGCTTTCTTT
CAWTAGLNTEAFF
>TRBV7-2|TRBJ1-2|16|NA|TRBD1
TGTGCCAGCAGCCCGATCACAGGGGGCGAAGACTATGGCTACACCTTC
CASSPITGGEDYGYTF
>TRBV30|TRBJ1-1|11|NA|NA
TGTGCCTGGAGTTCCAGGGCTGAAGCTTTCTTT
CAWSSRAEAFF
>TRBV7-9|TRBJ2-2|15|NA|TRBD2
TGTGCCAGCAGCTTAGGACTAGCCCTCACCGGGGAGCTGTTTTTT
CASSLGLALTGELFF